These 18 T cell receptor beta chains share one sample of origin, sequenced in a study of T cells in Graves' hyperthyroidism and ophthalmopathy. Template material for amplifying TCR beta CDR3 regions consisted of RNA transcripts. HTBI primers were used for first-round RT-PCR of the TCR CDR3. One entry per CDR3 protein, called by TCRdb with MiXCR from the multiplex PCR reads. The data show roughly 500,000 distinct CDR3 sequences, around 42% seen once. The material sequenced was peripheral blood or thyroid tissue (not recorded which). These receptors originate from an adult woman with Graves' disease, either hyperthyroidism or ophthalmopathy (not recorded which).

V usage is TRBV6-5 and J usage is TRBJ1-4; 7 bases align to TRBD1. Trimming removed 2 bases from V and 8 bases from J; junction bases left unmatched: 11. The CDR3 length is 16 residues. Germline CDR1 reads MNHEY; CDR2 reads SVGAGI. In DNA, the CDR3 is TGTGCCAGCAGTTACGGAGATAGGGGGCTTCGAGAAAAACTGTTTTTT. This sequence encodes CASSYGDRGLREKLFF.

This chain links TRBV7-2 with TRBJ2-2; 10 bases are shared with TRBD1. CDR1 and CDR2 (germline): SGHTA, FQGNSA. V trimming: 4 bases; J trimming: 13 bases; junction bases outside the gene matches: 0. The CDR3 extends over 11 amino acids. CDR3 coding DNA: TGTGCCAGCAGCTGGGACAGGGGGCTGTTTTTT. Translating it yields CASSWDRGLFF.

The table lists this clonotype with many counts. The J gene is TRBJ1-1, the V gene TRBV7-9; D perhaps matches TRBD1 (6 bases). CDR1 is SEHNR and CDR2 is FQNEAQ in the germline V gene (reference sequence). The ends were cut back, 8 bases at V and 5 bases at J, with 24 bases in the middle. The CDR3 extends over 16 amino acids. CDR3 sequence (DNA): TGTGCCAGCCTTAGGGTCGGGGGGGCCGATTATACTGAAGCTTTCTTT. Protein product: CASLRVGGADYTEAFF.

This clonotype was observed at least ten times. The V gene is TRBV4-1, the J gene TRBJ1-2; TRBD1 agrees at 8 bases. Germline assignment: CDR1 MGHRA and CDR2 YSYEKL. This CDR3 has 15 amino acids. J gave up 2 bases and V 3 bases, and 5 bases lay outside the gene matches. The CDR3 here is CASSQPDRENYGYTF. The CDR3 nucleotides are TGCGCCAGCAGCCAGCCGGACAGGGAGAACTATGGCTACACCTTC.

This clonotype was counted many times. This sequence joins TRBV7-9 and TRBJ1-4, with D uncertain. The V and J ends lost 6 bases and 2 bases respectively, with 10 bases between them. This CDR3 spans 14 amino acids. Per the germline V gene, CDR1 is SEHNR and CDR2 is FQNEAQ (reference sequence). Written as DNA, the CDR3 is TGTGCCAGCAGGTCAACAGATACTAATGAAAAACTGTTTTTT. Translation: CASRSTDTNEKLFF.

The chain has TRBV5-1 and TRBJ1-2; 7 bases fit TRBD1. Germline loops: CDR1 SGHRS, CDR2 YFSETQ. The CDR3 contains 12 residues. CDR3 in amino acids: CSVPTGAGGYTF. For the CDR3, the DNA is TGCAGCGTACCCACAGGGGCGGGAGGCTACACCTTC. The variable domain in full, with the rest retrieved from reference TRBV5-1 and TRBJ1-2, is KAGVTQTPRYLIKTRGQQVTLSCSPISGHRSVSWYQQTPGQGLQFLFEYFSETQRNKGNFPGRFSGRQFSNSRSEMNVSTLELGDSALYLCSVPTGAGGYTFGSGTRLTVV.

The J gene is TRBJ2-3, the V gene TRBV7-9, with D perhaps TRBD2 (6 bases). Trimming took off 4 bases at V and 3 bases at J, with 11 bases between the two ends. From germline, CDR1 is SEHNR and CDR2 FQNEAQ (reference sequence). This CDR3 spans 14 amino acids. CDR3 DNA sequence: TGTGCCAGCAGCTCGGATGGGAGGACAGATACGCAGTATTTT. This gives the protein CASSSDGRTDTQYF. Full variable domain (missing parts from reference TRBV7-9 and TRBJ2-3): DTGVSQNPRHKITKRGQNVTFRCDPISEHNRLYWYRQTLGQGPEFLTYFQNEAQLEKSRLLSDRFSAERPKGSFSTLEIQRTEQGDSAMYLCASSSDGRTDTQYFGPGTRLTVL.

The chain is built from TRBV9 and TRBJ1-5; 10 bases align to TRBD1. In germline, CDR1 is SGDLS, CDR2 YYNGEE. The CDR3 is 15 amino acids. J gave up 6 bases and V 3 bases, and 6 bases lay outside the gene matches. The CDR3 coding sequence is TGTGCCAGCAGCGAGACAGGGGGCGGCGGTCAGCCCCAGCATTTT. The encoded protein is CASSETGGGGQPQHF.

In this sample, this clonotype turned up many times. This rearrangement joins TRBV7-9 to TRBJ1-1; TRBD1 might be the D (5 bases). This CDR3 contains 14 residues. V was pared by 6 bases and J by 2 bases, with 13 bases between. Germline lookup yields CDR1 SEHNR and CDR2 FQNEAQ (reference sequence). CDR3 in amino acids: CASRLGTDNTEAFF. CDR3 in DNA: TGTGCCAGCAGACTAGGGACCGATAACACTGAAGCTTTCTTT.

This clonotype was seen at least ten times. The rearrangement links TRBV9 to TRBJ2-2; 13 positions agree with TRBD2. The CDR3 is 21 residues long. The germline V gene encodes CDR1 SGDLS and CDR2 YYNGEE. V was clipped by 4 bases and J by 0 bases; unmatched bases: 15. The CDR3 sequence is CASSTYLGTSGTHANTGELFF. DNA for the CDR3: TGTGCCAGCAGCACGTACCTAGGGACTAGCGGGACTCACGCGAACACCGGGGAGCTGTTTTTT.

The rearrangement links TRBV2 to TRBJ2-7; the D is unclear. This CDR3 region has 12 residues. Per germline, CDR1 SNHLY and CDR2 FYNNEI. Trimming removed 0 bases at V and 2 bases at J, with 2 bases between. The chain's CDR3 is CASSEAPYEQYF. CDR3 nucleotides: TGTGCCAGCAGTGAAGCACCCTACGAGCAGTACTTC. Full variable domain (missing parts from reference TRBV2 and TRBJ2-7): EPEVTQTPSHQVTQMGQEVILRCVPISNHLYFYWYRQILGQKVEFLVSFYNNEISEKSEIFDDQFSVERPDGSNFTLKIRSTKLEDSAMYFCASSEAPYEQYFGPGTRLTVT.

This clonotype was seen many times. The chain combines TRBV20-1 with TRBJ2-7; 7 nucleotides agree with TRBD2. CDR1 is DFQATT and CDR2 is SNEGSKA in the germline V gene (reference sequence). Losses at the gene ends were 0 bases for V and 2 bases for J; bases not matched to a gene: 7. CDR3 size: 15 residues. For the CDR3, the DNA is TGCAGTGCTAGAGAGGCGGGAGTTTACCCCTACGAGCAGTACTTC. It specifies CSAREAGVYPYEQYF.

At least ten counts were recorded for this clonotype. The V and J genes are TRBV19 and TRBJ1-1; 9 nucleotides match TRBD1. Per the germline V gene, CDR1 is LNHDA and CDR2 is SQIVND (reference sequence). This CDR3 is 16 amino acids long. The V and J ends lost 8 bases and 6 bases, in that order; junction bases with no gene match: 16. The CDR3 DNA follows: TGTGCCAGTTCCCGAATACCACAGGGGGCGGGATCTGAAGCTTTCTTT. Its translation is CASSRIPQGAGSEAFF.

The chain couples TRBV5-1 to TRBJ1-3; D may be TRBD1 (5 bases). Germline loops: CDR1 SGHRS, CDR2 YFSETQ. The CDR3 runs to 13 residues. V was shortened by 0 bases and J by 7 bases, with 8 bases between the two germline ends. CDR3 sequence reads: CASSLVGVNTIYF. The CDR3 DNA follows: TGCGCCAGCAGCTTGGTGGGGGTGAACACCATATATTTT.

This clonotype was seen at least ten times. V and J are TRBV10-1 and TRBJ2-7, with TRBD2 matching 9 bases. The length of the CDR3 is 15 residues. With V trimmed by 3 bases and J by 3 bases, 6 bases remained unmatched. The germline V gene has CDR1 WNHNN and CDR2 SYGVQD (reference sequence). This CDR3 is CASSDFGTSYYEQYF. The CDR3 DNA reads TGCGCCAGCAGTGATTTCGGGACTAGCTACTACGAGCAGTACTTC.

This clonotype was seen a few times. The chain links TRBV7-9 to TRBJ2-5; D unresolved. The CDR3 has 12 residues. Trimming took off 2 bases at V and 9 bases at J, with 10 bases between the two ends. CDR1 is SEHNR and CDR2 is FQNEAQ in the germline V gene (reference sequence). The CDR3 DNA follows: TGTGCCAGCAGCTTATCCCACCAGCCCCAGTACTTC. Amino acids: CASSLSHQPQYF.

The V call is TRBV7-2, the J call TRBJ1-4; 7 bases fit TRBD1. From germline, CDR1 is SGHTA and CDR2 FQGNSA. Trimming at V came to 5 bases and at J to 7 bases, leaving 7 bases not matched to a gene. CDR3 length: 14 amino acids. DNA of the CDR3: TGTGCCAGCAGCCCGGGACAGCACACTGAAAAACTGTTTTTT. This encodes CASSPGQHTEKLFF.

This clonotype was counted many times. The chain recombines TRBV5-1 with TRBJ1-1; D is ambiguous. Between the trimmed V and J ends, which lost 0 bases and 1 base, there was a span of 10 bases. Per the germline V gene, CDR1 is SGHRS and CDR2 is YFSETQ. This CDR3 region has 15 residues. The CDR3 spells CASSLAPGANTEAFF. CDR3 nucleotide sequence: TGCGCCAGCAGCTTGGCTCCGGGTGCGAACACTGAAGCTTTCTTT. Based on the CDR3 plus reference TRBV5-1 and TRBJ1-1, the full variable domain is KAGVTQTPRYLIKTRGQQVTLSCSPISGHRSVSWYQQTPGQGLQFLFEYFSETQRNKGNFPGRFSGRQFSNSRSEMNVSTLELGDSALYLCASSLAPGANTEAFFGQGTRLTVV.